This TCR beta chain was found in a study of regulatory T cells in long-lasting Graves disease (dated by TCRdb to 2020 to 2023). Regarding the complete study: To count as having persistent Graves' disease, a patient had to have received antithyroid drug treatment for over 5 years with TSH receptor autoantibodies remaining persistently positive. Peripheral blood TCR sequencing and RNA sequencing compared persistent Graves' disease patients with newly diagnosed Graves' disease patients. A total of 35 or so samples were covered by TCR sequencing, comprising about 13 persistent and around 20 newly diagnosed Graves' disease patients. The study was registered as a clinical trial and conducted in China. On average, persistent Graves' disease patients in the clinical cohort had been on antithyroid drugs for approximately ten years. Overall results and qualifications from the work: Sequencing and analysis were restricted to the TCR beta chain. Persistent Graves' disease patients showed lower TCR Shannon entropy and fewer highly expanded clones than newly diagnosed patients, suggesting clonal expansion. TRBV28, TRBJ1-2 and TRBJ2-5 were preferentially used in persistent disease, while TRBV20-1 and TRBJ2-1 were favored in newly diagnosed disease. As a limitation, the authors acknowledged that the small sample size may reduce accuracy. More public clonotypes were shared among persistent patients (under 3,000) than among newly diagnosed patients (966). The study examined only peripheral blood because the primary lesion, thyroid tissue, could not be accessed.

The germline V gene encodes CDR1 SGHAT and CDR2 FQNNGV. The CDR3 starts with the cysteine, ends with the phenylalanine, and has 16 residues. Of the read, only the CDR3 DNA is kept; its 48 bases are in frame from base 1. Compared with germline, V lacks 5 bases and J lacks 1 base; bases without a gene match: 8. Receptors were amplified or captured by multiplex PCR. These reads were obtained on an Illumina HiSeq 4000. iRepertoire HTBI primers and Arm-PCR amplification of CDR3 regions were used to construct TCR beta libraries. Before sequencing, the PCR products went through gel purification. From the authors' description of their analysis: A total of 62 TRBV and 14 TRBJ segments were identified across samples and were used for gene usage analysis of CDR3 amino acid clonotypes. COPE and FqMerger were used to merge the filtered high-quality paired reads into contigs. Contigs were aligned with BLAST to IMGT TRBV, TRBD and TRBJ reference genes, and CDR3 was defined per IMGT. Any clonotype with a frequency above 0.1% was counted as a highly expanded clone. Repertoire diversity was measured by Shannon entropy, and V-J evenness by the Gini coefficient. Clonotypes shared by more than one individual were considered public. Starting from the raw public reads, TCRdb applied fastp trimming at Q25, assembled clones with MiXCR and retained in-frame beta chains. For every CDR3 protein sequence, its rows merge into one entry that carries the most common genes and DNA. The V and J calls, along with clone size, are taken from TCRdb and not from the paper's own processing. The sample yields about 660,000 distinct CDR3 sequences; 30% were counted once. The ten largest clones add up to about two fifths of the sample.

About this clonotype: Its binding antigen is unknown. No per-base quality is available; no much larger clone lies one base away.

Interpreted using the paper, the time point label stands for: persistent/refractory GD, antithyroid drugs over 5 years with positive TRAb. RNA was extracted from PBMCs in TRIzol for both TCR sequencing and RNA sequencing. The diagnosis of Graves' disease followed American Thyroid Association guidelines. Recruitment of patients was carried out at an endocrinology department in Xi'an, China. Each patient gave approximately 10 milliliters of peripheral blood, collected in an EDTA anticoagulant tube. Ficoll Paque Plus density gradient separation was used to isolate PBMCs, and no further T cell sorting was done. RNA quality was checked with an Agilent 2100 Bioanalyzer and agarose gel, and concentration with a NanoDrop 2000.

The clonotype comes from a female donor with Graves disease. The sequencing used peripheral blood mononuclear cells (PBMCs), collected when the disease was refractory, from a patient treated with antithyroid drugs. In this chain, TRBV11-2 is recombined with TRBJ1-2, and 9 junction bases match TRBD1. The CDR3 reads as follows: CASSALRQGDNYGYTF. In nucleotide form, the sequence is TGTGCCAGCAGCGCACTGAGACAGGGGGATAACTATGGCTACACCTTC. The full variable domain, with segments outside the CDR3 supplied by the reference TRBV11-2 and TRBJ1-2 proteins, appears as EAGVAQSPRYKIIEKRQSVAFWCNPISGHATLYWYQQILGQGPKLLIQFQNNGVVDDSQLPKDRFSAERLKGVDSTLKIQPAKLEDSAVYLCASSALRQGDNYGYTFGSGTRLTVV.